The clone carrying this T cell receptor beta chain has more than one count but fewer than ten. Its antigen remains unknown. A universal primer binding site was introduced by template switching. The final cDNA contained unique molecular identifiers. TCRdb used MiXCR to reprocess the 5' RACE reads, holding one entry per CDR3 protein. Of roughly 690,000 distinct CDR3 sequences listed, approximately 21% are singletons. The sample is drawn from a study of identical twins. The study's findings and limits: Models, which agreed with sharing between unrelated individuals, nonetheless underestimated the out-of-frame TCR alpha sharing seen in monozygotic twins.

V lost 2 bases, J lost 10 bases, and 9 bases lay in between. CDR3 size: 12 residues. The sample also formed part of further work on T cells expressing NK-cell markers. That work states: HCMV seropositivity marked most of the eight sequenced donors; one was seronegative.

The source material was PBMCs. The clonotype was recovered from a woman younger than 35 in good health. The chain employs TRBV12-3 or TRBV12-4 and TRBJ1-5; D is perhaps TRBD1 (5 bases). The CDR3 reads CASSLLRGPQHF. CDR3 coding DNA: TGTGCCAGCAGTTTACTGAGGGGACCCCAGCATTTT.